This T cell receptor (beta chain) derives from a study of beta chain features in type 1 diabetes. Study information: Patients and healthy donors were similar in age, gender and cell yields. Overall study findings and caveats: In these data, an HLA type influence on TCRB rearrangement remained unresolved.

V lost 5 bases to trimming and J lost 2 bases, with 7 bases between them. Germline CDR1 DFQATT, CDR2 SNEGSKA (reference sequence). The CDR3 is made up of 11 amino acids. Every bit of the isolated RNA underwent reverse transcription, so sequencing read expressed TCRB transcripts. Using immunoSEQ multiplex PCR, the repertoire was profiled, and TCRdb retains in-frame clones only, with some absent. The table has approximately 150,000 clones, 8.5% to 12% seen once. A heparinised blood draw that averaged about 100 mL was obtained once from each donor. Researchers reported sorting CD4+ naive, central memory, regulatory and stem cell-like memory cells via CD45RO/CCR7/CD25/CD127/CD95/CD27. Notes on this clone: Its antigen is still unknown.

Sequenced sample: naive CD4+ T cells from blood. This chain uses TRBV20-1 with TRBJ2-7; TRBD1 might be the D (5 bases). The sequence was obtained from a young man in good health. The chain's CDR3 is CSAQGTYEQYF. The DNA for the CDR3 is TGCAGTGCTCAGGGTACCTACGAGCAGTACTTC.